These T cell receptor beta chains were read from a single sample in a study of OX40 agonist ivuxolimab in advanced cancers. Here immunoSEQ multiplex PCR was the method, and the copy in TCRdb shows in-frame clones only, minus some. Of around 26,000 clones in the sample, around 81% were seen once. This sample comprised CD4+ or CD8+ T cells sorted from blood, obtained in a trial of the OX40 agonist ivuxolimab. These receptors were taken from an adult with an advanced solid tumor such as melanoma, head and neck, liver or kidney cancer. Each CDR3 is given with its conserved first and last residue. D genes are given only for firm matches. Size is omitted from some rows. Given values are once, few, many or a class for expanded clones.

>TRBV7-2|-|few|TRBJ2-3
TGTGCCAGCAGGCGGGAAGTGGGCTCAGATACGCAGTATTTT
CASRREVGSDTQYF
>TRBV7-9|-|-|TRBJ2-7
TGTGCCAGCAGCACCAGCCAGACAGAGATCAACGAGCAGTACTTC
CASSTSQTEINEQYF
>TRBV2|-|-|TRBJ2-1
TGTGCCAGCAGTATGGACGAAGGGTCCGCGAGGGGTAACTACAATGAGCAGTTCTTC
CASSMDEGSARGNYNEQFF
>TRBV15|-|few|TRBJ1-1
TGTGCCACCAGCAGAGTAGAGCTTGGCACTGAAGCTTTCTTT
CATSRVELGTEAFF
>TRBV27|-|-|TRBJ2-3
TGTGCCAGCAGTTTATCGCAGGCTGGTACAGATACGCAGTATTTT
CASSLSQAGTDTQYF
>TRBV19|TRBD1|-|TRBJ2-7
TGTACCAGTAGTAGCCTCGGGACAGGGGTCTACGAGCAGTACTTC
CTSSSLGTGVYEQYF
>TRBV7-8|-|-|TRBJ1-4
TGTGCCAGCAGCTTTGCACCCGGGGTAGACGAGGGGGAAAAACTGTTTTTT
CASSFAPGVDEGEKLFF
>TRBV28|-|-|TRBJ1-2
TGTGCCAGCAGTTTGCTCCGGGACGACTATGGCTACACCTTC
CASSLLRDDYGYTF
>TRBV13|TRBD1|few|TRBJ1-1
TGTGCCAGCAGCTTATGGCCGACAGGGATGAGCACTGAAGCTTTCTTT
CASSLWPTGMSTEAFF
>TRBV5-6|TRBD2|-|TRBJ2-1
TGTGCCAGCTTGCCGGGCGGGGGATCCTACAATGAGCAGTTCTTC
CASLPGGGSYNEQFF
>TRBV7-6|TRBD1|-|TRBJ2-7
TGTGCCAGCAGCTTCGCGGGGGACAGGGTCTACGAGCAGTACTTC
CASSFAGDRVYEQYF
>TRBV27|-|few|TRBJ2-1
TGTGCCAGCAGTTTATCTTCCGGAGCCTTTCTCAATGAGCAGTTCTTC
CASSLSSGAFLNEQFF
>TRBV27|TRBD2|-|TRBJ2-1
TGTGCCAGCAGCATAGCGGGAACCTACAATGAGCAGTTCTTC
CASSIAGTYNEQFF
>TRBV7-6|-|-|TRBJ2-1
TGTGCCAGCAGCTTAGGTTGGGGGGTTAGCAATGAGCAGTTCTTC
CASSLGWGVSNEQFF
>TRBV4-1|-|-|TRBJ2-7
TGCGCCAGCAGCCTTAGGGACACCAATTACGAGCAGTACTTC
CASSLRDTNYEQYF
>TRBV29-1|TRBD2|-|TRBJ2-1
TGCAGCGTGACGCCGAGCGGGAGCCGAGACAATGAGCAGTTCTTC
CSVTPSGSRDNEQFF
>TRBV9|-|-|TRBJ1-3
TGTGCCAGCAGCCCTAGCGCATCTGGAAACACCATATATTTT
CASSPSASGNTIYF
>TRBV6-1|TRBD1|-|TRBJ2-5
TGTGCCAGCAGTGAGGACCCCCGGGACAGGGGTGAGGAGACCCAGTACTTC
CASSEDPRDRGEETQYF
>TRBV28|-|-|TRBJ2-5
TGTGCCAGCAGCCCTTTACTCCGGGACTGGGCCTCCCATGAGACCCAGTACTTC
CASSPLLRDWASHETQYF
>TRBV27|TRBD1|few|TRBJ1-2
TGTGCCAGCACCCAACAGACCGGGACAGGGGGCATCTATGGCTACACCTTC
CASTQQTGTGGIYGYTF
>TRBV9|TRBD1|-|TRBJ2-2
TGTGCCAGCAGCGTAGGAGGACAGGCGAACACCGGGGAGCTGTTTTTT
CASSVGGQANTGELFF
>TRBV9|-|-|TRBJ2-7
TGTGCCAGCAGCGCGGGGGACTTCCACGAGCAGTACTTC
CASSAGDFHEQYF
>TRBV5-1|-|-|TRBJ1-4
TGCGCCAGCAGCTGGAGTTGGTCCCCGGGGGAAAAACTGTTTTTT
CASSWSWSPGEKLFF
>TRBV9|-|-|TRBJ2-3
TGTGCCAGCAGCCACCCCCGGGACCCGGAGGACACAGATACGCAGTATTTT
CASSHPRDPEDTDTQYF
>TRBV6-4|TRBD1|-|TRBJ2-7
TGTGCCAGCCTACCGGGACAGGAGAAATACGAGCAGTACTTC
CASLPGQEKYEQYF
>TRBV9|-|few|TRBJ2-2
TGTGCCAGCAGCGTAGGGACTACCAACACCGGGGAGCTGTTTTTT
CASSVGTTNTGELFF
>TRBV9|-|-|TRBJ1-5
TGTGCCAGCAGCGTAGCCAGGGAGGGGGGGTCCCAGCATTTT
CASSVAREGGSQHF
>TRBV19|-|-|TRBJ2-7
TGTGCCAGTTCCGTGGACGAGGACTACGAGCAGTACTTC
CASSVDEDYEQYF
>TRBV10-3|-|few|TRBJ1-5
TGTGCCATCAGGCCCTGGGAAAGGGAGCCCCAGCATTTT
CAIRPWEREPQHF
>TRBV5-4|TRBD1|-|TRBJ1-1
TGTGCCAGCAGCTTGGTTCAGGGGGCGGGCACTGAAGCTTTCTTT
CASSLVQGAGTEAFF
>TRBV15|-|-|TRBJ2-7
TGTGCCACCAGCAGACGAGACCCGGAGGGCGAGCAGTACTTC
CATSRRDPEGEQYF
>TRBV30|-|-|TRBJ2-1
TGTGCGTACCGGGAGAGCTCCTACAATGAGCAGTTCTTC
CAYRESSYNEQFF
>TRBV7-3|-|-|TRBJ1-1
TGTGCCAGCAGCTTAAGCGGCAGTGAAGCTTTCTTT
CASSLSGSEAFF
>TRBV11-2|-|-|TRBJ1-2
TGTGCCAGCAGCTTAGGCGACTATGGCTACACCTTC
CASSLGDYGYTF
>TRBV28|TRBD2|once|TRBJ2-3
TGTGCCAGCAGTTTTCCCGGGACTAGCGGGAGGACAGATACGCAGTATTTT
CASSFPGTSGRTDTQYF
>TRBV11-2|-|once|TRBJ2-1
TGTGCCAGCAGCTTAGCGGGCGAGGGATACAATGAGCAGTTCTTC
CASSLAGEGYNEQFF
>TRBV7-8|TRBD2|-|TRBJ2-2
TGTGCCAGCAGCTTAACTAGCGGGATGCGCACCGGGGAGCTGTTTTTT
CASSLTSGMRTGELFF
>TRBV9|TRBD2|-|TRBJ2-7
TGTGCCAGCAGCGTAGGAGAAGCGGGGGGCTACGAGCAGTACTTC
CASSVGEAGGYEQYF
>TRBV30|-|once|TRBJ2-7
TGTGCCTGGAGTAAGTCCTACGAGCAGTACTTC
CAWSKSYEQYF
>TRBV6-1|-|-|TRBJ1-1
TGTGCCAGCAGTGAGGGACAAGAGAACACTGAAGCTTTCTTT
CASSEGQENTEAFF
>TRBV10-3|-|-|TRBJ2-1
TGTGCCATCAGTGAGTCCGTTGGGGGATTAGGCAATGAGCAGTTCTTC
CAISESVGGLGNEQFF
>TRBV7-9|TRBD2|once|TRBJ2-7
TGTGCCAGCAGCCCCGGGGGGTACGAGCAGTACTTC
CASSPGGYEQYF
>TRBV11-2|TRBD1|-|TRBJ2-7
TGTGCCAGCAGCTTCCCAACGCCGGGACAGGGGACCCGTTTC
CASSFPTPGQGTRF
>TRBV7-9|TRBD2|-|TRBJ2-3
TGTGCCAGCAGCGTTACTAGCGGGGCCCCAGTAGATACGCAGTATTTT
CASSVTSGAPVDTQYF
>TRBV11-2|-|-|TRBJ2-1
TGTGCCAGCAGCTTAGATCTCTCTTTAAGCTCCTACAATGAGCAGTTCTTC
CASSLDLSLSSYNEQFF
>TRBV5-6|TRBD2|-|TRBJ2-1
TGTGCCAGCAGCTTGGGACTAGCGGACAATGAGCAGTTCTTC
CASSLGLADNEQFF
>TRBV27|-|few|TRBJ2-1
TGTGCCAGCAGTTTATCAGCAGCGGCCTACAATGAGCAGTTCTTC
CASSLSAAAYNEQFF
>TRBV5-1|-|few|TRBJ1-1
TGCGCCAGCAGCCCACGCCCAGGGGACCTGAACACTGAAGCTTTCTTT
CASSPRPGDLNTEAFF
>TRBV11-2|-|-|TRBJ2-7
TGTGCCAGCAGCTTAGGATTTGGCAGCTACGAGCAGTACTTC
CASSLGFGSYEQYF